This TCR beta chain is from a study of technical replicates of blood from a handful of donors. Trimming left V 5 bases short and J 3 bases short, with 11 bases between. Germline V gives CDR1 MNHEY, CDR2 SMNVEV (reference sequence). There are 15 residues in the CDR3. The method was immunoSEQ multiplex PCR; TCRdb's version includes in-frame clones alone and lacks a portion of them. Among approximately 75,000 clones listed, around 97% were seen once. The sample comprised T cells isolated from PBMCs. This TCR came from a human donor in good health. V usage is TRBV27 and J usage is TRBJ2-6; TRBD1 might be the D (5 bases). This CDR3 is CASSRAGLGANVLTF. CDR3 DNA: TGTGCCAGCAGTAGGGCAGGGCTTGGGGCCAACGTCCTGACTTTC.